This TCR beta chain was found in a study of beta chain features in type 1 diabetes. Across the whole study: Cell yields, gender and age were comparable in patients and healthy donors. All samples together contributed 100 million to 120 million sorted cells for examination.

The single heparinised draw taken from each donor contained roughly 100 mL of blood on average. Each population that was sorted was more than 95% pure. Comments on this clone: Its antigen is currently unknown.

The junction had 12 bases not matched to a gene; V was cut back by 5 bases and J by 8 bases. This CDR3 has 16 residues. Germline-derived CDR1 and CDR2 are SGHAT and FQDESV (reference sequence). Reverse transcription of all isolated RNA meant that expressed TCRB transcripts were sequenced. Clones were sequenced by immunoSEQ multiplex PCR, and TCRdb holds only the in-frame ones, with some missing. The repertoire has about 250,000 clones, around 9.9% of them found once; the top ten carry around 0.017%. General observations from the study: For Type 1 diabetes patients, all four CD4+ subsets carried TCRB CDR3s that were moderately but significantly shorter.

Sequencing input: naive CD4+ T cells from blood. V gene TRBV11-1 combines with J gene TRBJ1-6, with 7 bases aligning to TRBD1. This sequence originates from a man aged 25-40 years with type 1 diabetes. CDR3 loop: CASSVLSTGMDSPLHF. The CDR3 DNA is TGTGCCAGCAGCGTCCTCTCGACAGGGATGGATTCACCCCTCCACTTT.